Reported below is one TCR beta chain. Its cognate antigen has yet to be identified. Base qualities were left out, and no much larger clone turns up one base away. Trimming leaves V shorter by 7 bases and J shorter by 6 bases, with the junction holding 8 bases beyond the gene matches. From the cysteine up to the phenylalanine, the CDR3 has a length of 13 residues. Here the CDR3 DNA is all that survives: 39 bases in frame from base 1. Participants in the prospective study were enrolled through a virtual design, were aged roughly 18 to 100 years, and lived in approximately 25 United States geographic areas. To assign participants to cohorts, the prospective study relied on clinical history that participants themselves reported in a screening survey and a study questionnaire. Recovered participants in ImmuneRACE Cohort 3 were defined by two consecutive negative NP/OP PCR tests, clearance by a healthcare professional, or resolution of symptoms. In the prospective study, mobile phlebotomists collected whole blood, serum and a nasopharyngeal or oropharyngeal swab from each participant. Participants in the prospective study had the option to provide additional blood draws and questionnaires over a 2-month period. Before DNA extraction, prospective study blood samples were shipped either frozen or at room temperature.

TCRbeta CDR3 regions were amplified from genomic DNA using the immunoSEQ Assay, a bias-controlled multiplex PCR. As for the original processing: Within the assay, amplification of reference gene primers was used to estimate how many nucleated cells each sample contained. Sequence reads were collapsed and filtered to measure the absolute abundance of every unique TCRbeta CDR3 rearrangement. For each sample, productive Simpson clonality was calculated as the square root of Simpson's diversity index across productive rearrangements. TCRdb carries this immuneACCESS record with in-frame sequences only. Its versions omit some clonotypes, under half of them owing to an unresolved V gene in the studies checked, with the rest unexplained. V, J and clone size were drawn from that table, and D and trimming were deduced from the DNA. The sample includes about 180,000 clones, with approximately 85% observed a single time. The biggest ten clones account for under 8% of the sample.

This entry belongs to a study of blood T cell repertoires in COVID-19 (dated by TCRdb to about 2020). About the study as a whole: The collaborator samples originated in the United States, Italy and Spain and spanned the acute and convalescent phases of COVID-19. A freely available public database, intended as a resource for researchers studying the immune response to SARS-CoV-2, is where the repertoires were released. Samples came from the ongoing ImmuneRACE study (first 160 participants) plus 1,254 subjects from 6 global collaborators. The prospective study material was composed of cDNA or gDNA derived from T cells, B-cell-depleted T cells, or PBMCs. The dataset comprised deeply sampled blood TCRbeta repertoires from subjects exposed to, actively infected with, or recovered from COVID-19. Where available, HLA class I and class II types were taken from metadata supplied by the sample provider and were not determined by assay-based typing. A de-identified subject ID, COVID-19 status, age in years and sex were almost always included in the sample metadata. Findings and caveats that apply to the study as a whole: Clinical and demographic metadata were provided uncurated, with the amount varying by source and participant.

The chain links TRBV12-3 or TRBV12-4 with TRBJ1-2, with 7 bases aligning to TRBD1. Specimen: PBMCs or T cells enriched from blood (not recorded which). The clonotype was recovered from a man aged 40-55 years who had recovered from COVID-19. For the CDR3, the sequence is CASTTGYVNGYTF. The nucleotide sequence reads TGTGCCAGCACGACAGGGTACGTGAATGGCTACACCTTC.